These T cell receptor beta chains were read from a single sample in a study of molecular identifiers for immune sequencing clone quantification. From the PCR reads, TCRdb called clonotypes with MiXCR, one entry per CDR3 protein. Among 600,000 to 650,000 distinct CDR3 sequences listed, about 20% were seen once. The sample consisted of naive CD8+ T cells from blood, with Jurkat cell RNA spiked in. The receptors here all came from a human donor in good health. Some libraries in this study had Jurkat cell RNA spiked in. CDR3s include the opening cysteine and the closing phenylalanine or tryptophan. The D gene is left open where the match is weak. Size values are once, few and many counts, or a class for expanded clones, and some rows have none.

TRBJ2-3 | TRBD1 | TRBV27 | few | TGTGCCAGCAGTTCACAGGGGGTGCTAGCAGTAGATACGCAGTATTTT | CASSSQGVLAVDTQYF
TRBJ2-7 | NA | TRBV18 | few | TGTGCCAGCTCACCGTCGGGGGATTTCTACGAGCAGTACTTC | CASSPSGDFYEQYF
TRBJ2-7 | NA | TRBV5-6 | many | TGTGCCAGCAGCTTGGGAAGGCCTGCCTACGAGCAGTACTTC | CASSLGRPAYEQYF
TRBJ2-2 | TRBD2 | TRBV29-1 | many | TGCAGCGCGGTAGCGGGAGGGAGTACCGGGGAGCTGTTTTTT | CSAVAGGSTGELFF
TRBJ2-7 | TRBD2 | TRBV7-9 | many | TGTGCCAGCAGCTTAGGACTAGCGGTTGCCTACGAGCAGTACTTC | CASSLGLAVAYEQYF
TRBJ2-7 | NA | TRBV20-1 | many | TGCAGTGCGCCCACTGCGAGCTCCTACGAGCAGTACTTC | CSAPTASSYEQYF
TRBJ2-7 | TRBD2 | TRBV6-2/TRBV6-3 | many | TGTGCCAGCAGTTACTCGAAGCGGGGGGCCTCCTACGAGCAGTACTTC | CASSYSKRGASYEQYF
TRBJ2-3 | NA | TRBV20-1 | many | TGCAGTGCTATCCCGAGACTAGACGACATTAGCACAGATACGCAGTATTTT | CSAIPRLDDISTDTQYF
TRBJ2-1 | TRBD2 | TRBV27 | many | TGTGCCAGCAGTTTACTAGCGGGAGGGCCGGGCGAGCAGTTCTTC | CASSLLAGGPGEQFF
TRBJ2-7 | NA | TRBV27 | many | TGTGCCAGCAAACCAGGGTCCTCGTACGAGCAGTACTTC | CASKPGSSYEQYF
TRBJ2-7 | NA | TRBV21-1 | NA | TGTGCCAGCAGCAAATTTTCTCCCGACAGGGGGCATATCACCTACGAGCAGTACTTC | CASSKFSPDRGHITYEQYF
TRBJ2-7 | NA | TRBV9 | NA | TGTGCCAGCAGCGTCCAGGGACCTTACGACGAGCAGTACTTC | CASSVQGPYDEQYF
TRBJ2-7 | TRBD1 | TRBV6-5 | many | TGTGCCAGCAGTCCAGGGGGTAACTACTACGAGCAGTACTTC | CASSPGGNYYEQYF
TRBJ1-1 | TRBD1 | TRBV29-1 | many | TGCAGCGTTGCCCTCCGGCGGACAGGGGGCGCTTCCCCCACTGAAGCTTTCTTT | CSVALRRTGGASPTEAFF
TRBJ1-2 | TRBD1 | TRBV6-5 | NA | TGTGCCAGCAGGCCTCAGACAGGGAATTTTATGGATGGCTACACCTTC | CASRPQTGNFMDGYTF
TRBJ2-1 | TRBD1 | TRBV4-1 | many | TGCGCCAGCAGCCCCCTAGCCTGGGACAGGGTCTACAATGAGCAGTTCTTC | CASSPLAWDRVYNEQFF
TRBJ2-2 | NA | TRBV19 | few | TGTGCCAGTAGTATAGGGGTGCGAGGCGCCGGGGAGCTGTTTTTT | CASSIGVRGAGELFF
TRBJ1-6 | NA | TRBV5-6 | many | TGTGCCAGCAGCTTAAGTGATTCACCCCTCCACTTT | CASSLSDSPLHF
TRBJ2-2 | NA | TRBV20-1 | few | TGCAGTGCTAGAGATCTCAACACCGGGGAGCTGTTTTTT | CSARDLNTGELFF
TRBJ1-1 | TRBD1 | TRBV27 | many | TGTGCCAGCAGGGTACAGGGGGCTGGAACTGAAGCTTTCTTT | CASRVQGAGTEAFF
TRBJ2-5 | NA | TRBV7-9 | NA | TGTGCCAGCAGCTTCGACAGCGAAGAGACCCAGTACTTC | CASSFDSEETQYF
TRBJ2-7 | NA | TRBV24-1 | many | TGTGCCACCAGCTTAGGGGGCTACGAGCAGTACTTC | CATSLGGYEQYF
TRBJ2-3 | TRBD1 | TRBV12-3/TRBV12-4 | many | TGTGCCAGCAGTTCGGGGACAGGGGTTGATACGCAGTATTTT | CASSSGTGVDTQYF
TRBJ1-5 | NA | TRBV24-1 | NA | TGTGCCACCAGTGTCGACAGCTTTAGCAATCAGCCCCAGCATTTT | CATSVDSFSNQPQHF
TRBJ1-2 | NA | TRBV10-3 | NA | TGTGCCATCAGTGAGCCGGACATGGGTTCCGGCTACACCTTC | CAISEPDMGSGYTF
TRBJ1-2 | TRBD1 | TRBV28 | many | TGTGCCAGCAGTTTGCGGCGGGCAGGGGGAAACTATGGCTACACCTTC | CASSLRRAGGNYGYTF
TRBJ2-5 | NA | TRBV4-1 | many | TGCGCCAGCAGCACAACGGACCTAGAGACCCAGTACTTC | CASSTTDLETQYF
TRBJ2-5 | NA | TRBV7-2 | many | TGTGCCAGCAGCTTGGTCGACGGGTGGCAAGAGACCCAGTACTTC | CASSLVDGWQETQYF
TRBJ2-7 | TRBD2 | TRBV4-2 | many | TGTGCCAGCAGCCAAGGGGTGGCGGGAGGGCCTTACGAGCAGTACTTC | CASSQGVAGGPYEQYF
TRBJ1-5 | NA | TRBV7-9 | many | TGTGCCAGCAGCTTAACGTTAGGCGGTAGCAATCAGCCCCAGCATTTT | CASSLTLGGSNQPQHF
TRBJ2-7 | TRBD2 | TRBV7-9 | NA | TGTGCCAGCAGCTTAGGGCGGGGGGATGAGTACTTC | CASSLGRGDEYF
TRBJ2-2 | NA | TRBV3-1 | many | TGTGCCAGCAGCCCCGATCTGGGGGCCGGGGAGCTGTTTTTT | CASSPDLGAGELFF
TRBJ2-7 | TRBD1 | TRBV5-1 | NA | TGCGCCAGCAGCGATACCACCGGGACAGGGGGCTACGAGCAGTACTTC | CASSDTTGTGGYEQYF
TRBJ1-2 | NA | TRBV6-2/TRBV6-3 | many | TGTGCCAGCAGTTACGACGGAAACTATGGCTACACCTTC | CASSYDGNYGYTF
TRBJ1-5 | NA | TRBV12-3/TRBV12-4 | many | TGTGCCAGCAAAGGTGAAGGCAATCAGCCCCAGCATTTT | CASKGEGNQPQHF
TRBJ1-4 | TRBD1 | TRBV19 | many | TGTGCCAGTAGTACCCACAGGGGAAAACAGGGTTATGAAAAACTGTTTTTT | CASSTHRGKQGYEKLFF
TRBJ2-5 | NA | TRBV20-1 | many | TGCAGTGCTAGAGATCCTGGGCAGGGGATTCAAGAGACCCAGTACTTC | CSARDPGQGIQETQYF
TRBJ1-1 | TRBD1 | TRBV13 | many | TGTGCCAGCAGCTTCGTAAACAGGGGGAACACTGAAGCTTTCTTT | CASSFVNRGNTEAFF
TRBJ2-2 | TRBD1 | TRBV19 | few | TGTGCCAGTAGTATCGGGACAGGGGCTGCCGGGGAGCTGTTTTTT | CASSIGTGAAGELFF
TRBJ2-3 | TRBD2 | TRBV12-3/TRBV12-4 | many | TGTGCCAGCAGTTTCATCCTAGCGGCAGATACGCAGTATTTT | CASSFILAADTQYF
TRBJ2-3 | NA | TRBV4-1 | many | TGCGCCAGCAGCCAAGATGGCCTAGCGAGTAGCACAGATACGCAGTATTTT | CASSQDGLASSTDTQYF
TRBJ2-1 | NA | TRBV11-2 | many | TGTGCCAGCAAAACGTATACCTACAATGAGCAGTTCTTC | CASKTYTYNEQFF
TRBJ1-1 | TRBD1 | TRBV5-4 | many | TGTGCCAGCAGCTTGGGTCAGGGGGGCTACACTGAAGCTTTCTTT | CASSLGQGGYTEAFF
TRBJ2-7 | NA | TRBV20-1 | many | TGCAGTGCCCCAGACGGTGGGGTGGAGTTCGGCGAGCAGTACTTC | CSAPDGGVEFGEQYF
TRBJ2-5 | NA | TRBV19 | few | TGTGCCAGTAGTATAGTTGGGGGAGAAGAGACCCAGTACTTC | CASSIVGGEETQYF
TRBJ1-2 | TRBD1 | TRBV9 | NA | TGTGCCAGCAGCGTAGGAGGGGGCGTCTATGGCTACACCTTC | CASSVGGGVYGYTF
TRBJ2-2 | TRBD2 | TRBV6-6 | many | TGTGCCAGCACCGACGGACTAGCGGGAGTCGGGGAGCTGTTTTTT | CASTDGLAGVGELFF
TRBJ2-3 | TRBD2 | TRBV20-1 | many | TGCAGTGCTAGTCAGTACCTAGCGGGGGAAGGCACAGATACGCAGTATTTT | CSASQYLAGEGTDTQYF
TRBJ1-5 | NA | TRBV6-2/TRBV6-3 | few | TGTGCCAGCAGTTACTTAGACAGATATCAGCCCCAGCATTTT | CASSYLDRYQPQHF
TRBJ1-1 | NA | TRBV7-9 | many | TGTGCCAGCAGCTTAGCTCCCTCTGAAGCTTTCTTT | CASSLAPSEAFF
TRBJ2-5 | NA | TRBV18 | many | TGTGCCAGCTCACCGAGACCACTAGTTTACGAAGAGACCCAGTACTTC | CASSPRPLVYEETQYF
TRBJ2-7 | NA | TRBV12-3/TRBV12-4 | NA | TGTGCCAGCACCCCGATGGGGCGGCATCCCTACGAGCAGTACTTC | CASTPMGRHPYEQYF
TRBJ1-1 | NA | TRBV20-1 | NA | TGCAGTGCTAGGGATCTTGAAGGGGTGTGGATTGAAGCTTTCTTT | CSARDLEGVWIEAFF
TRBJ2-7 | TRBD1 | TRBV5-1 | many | TGCGCCAGCAGCTGGACCTCCGGACAGGGGTACTCCTACGAGCAGTACTTC | CASSWTSGQGYSYEQYF
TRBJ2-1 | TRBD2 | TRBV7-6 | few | TGTGCCAGCAGCTTAGCAGTGACTAGCTCGGGGAATGAGCAGTTCTTC | CASSLAVTSSGNEQFF
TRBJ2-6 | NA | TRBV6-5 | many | TGTGCCAGCAGGGTCAGGCGCGCTGGGGCCAACGTCCTGACTTTC | CASRVRRAGANVLTF
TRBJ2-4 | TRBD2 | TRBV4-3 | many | TGCGCCAGCAGCCTCGGACTAGCGGGGGGGCCGGGCAAAAACATTCAGTACTTC | CASSLGLAGGPGKNIQYF
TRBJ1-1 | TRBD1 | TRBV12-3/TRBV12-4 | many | TGTGCCAGCAGTTCAGACAGGGGGTTGGCTTTCTTT | CASSSDRGLAFF
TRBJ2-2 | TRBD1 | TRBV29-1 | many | TGCAGCGTTGCACAGGGGTTAACCGGGGAGCTGTTTTTT | CSVAQGLTGELFF